Reported below is one T cell receptor beta chain. The repertoire was sequenced with immunoSEQ multiplex PCR; TCRdb's copy has only in-frame clones and lacks some. This table has 85,000 to 130,000 clones, 60% to 85% appearing once. The data were taken from a study of blood T cell repertoires in COVID-19. Per germline, CDR1 MNHEY and CDR2 SVGAGI. This CDR3 contains 15 residues. Unmatched junction bases numbered 6, after V lost 2 bases and J lost 2 bases. V gene TRBV6-5 combines with J gene TRBJ2-7, with 7 bases identical to TRBD1. Sequencing input: peripheral blood. This sequence was found in an elderly man with COVID-19, enrolled during active disease. The CDR3 loop reads CASSYTGQKPYEQYF. CDR3 nucleotide sequence: TGTGCCAGCAGTTACACGGGACAGAAACCCTACGAGCAGTACTTC.